This passage covers 25 T cell receptor beta chains from one sample sequenced in a study of shared clonotypes between healthy human individuals. Sequencing used immunoSEQ multiplex PCR; TCRdb keeps in-frame clones, though not all of them. This sample has about half a million clones, with roughly 80% found just once. The sequencing sample was made of PBMCs. These receptors came from a woman in her thirties or forties in good health. Some clones in this sample may be carry-over from other donors' samples.

Regarding this clone: This likely traces to a read error, being one base from a far larger clone. V is TRBV11-2 and J is TRBJ1-1; D gene ambiguous. Germline assignment: CDR1 SGHAT and CDR2 FQNNGV. The CDR3 has 13 amino acids. In DNA form, the CDR3 reads TGTGCCAGCAGCCCGCAACCGAACACTGGAGCTTTCTTT. It encodes CASSPQPNTGAFF.

J is TRBJ1-1 and V is TRBV7-8; 7 bases line up with TRBD1. CDR1 is SGHVS, CDR2 FQNEAQ, per germline. The CDR3 is 14 residues long. The ends lost 4 bases at V and 7 bases at J; junction bases unmatched: 9. CDR3 residues: CASSSRQGTFEAFF. The CDR3 DNA reads as TGTGCCAGCAGCTCAAGACAGGGCACTTTTGAAGCTTTCTTT.

Comment on this clone: Other DNA variants within this sample encode the same CDR3. The chain couples TRBV7-2 to TRBJ2-1; D is possibly TRBD2 (5 bases). Germline lookup yields CDR1 SGHTA and CDR2 FQGNSA. The CDR3 sequence is 15 residues long. Between the trimmed V and J ends, which lost 1 base and 0 bases, there was a span of 7 bases. CDR3 region: CASSLGRDSYNEQFF. Here the CDR3 DNA reads TGTGCCAGCAGCTTAGGACGGGACTCCTACAATGAGCAGTTCTTC.

The J gene is TRBJ2-7, the V gene TRBV28; 9 bases align to TRBD1. The CDR3 is made up of 13 amino acids. Germline trimming cut 7 bases from V and 7 bases from J; bases unmatched to any gene: 8. CDR1 MDHEN and CDR2 SYDVKM come from the germline V gene. CDR3 DNA sequence: TGTGCCAGCAACCGGGACAGGGTGCGTGAGCAGTACTTC. It specifies CASNRDRVREQYF.

Regarding this clone: The limits of the CDR3 on the DNA are not certain, so only TCRdb's listed CDR3 is given. The genes are TRBV5-1 and TRBJ2-7. Germline V gene lookup returns CDR1 SGHRS and CDR2 YFSETQ. Both ends counted, the CDR3 spans 14 residues. The CDR3 is CASSLRAGWDEQYF.

A word on this clone: This sample includes further DNA sequences coding for the same CDR3. The chain uses TRBV27 and TRBJ1-1, with D perhaps TRBD1 (5 bases). The V gene's germline CDR1 is MNHEY and CDR2 SMNVEV (reference sequence). The V and J ends lost 2 bases and 0 bases respectively, with 7 bases between them. This CDR3 has 14 residues. The CDR3 region is CASSLTGLNTEAFF. CDR3 nucleotide sequence: TGTGCCAGCAGTTTAACAGGATTGAACACTGAAGCTTTCTTT.

On this clone itself: Within the sample, other DNA sequences also encode this same CDR3. The chain combines TRBV27 with TRBJ1-1; D not resolved. This CDR3 is built from 13 residues. V lost 3 bases and J 2 bases, leaving 7 bases between the germline ends. CDR1 MNHEY and CDR2 SMNVEV come from the germline V gene (reference sequence). The CDR3 loop is CASSFRGNTEAFF. The CDR3 DNA is TGTGCCAGCAGTTTTCGGGGTAACACTGAAGCTTTCTTT.

CDR3 DNA: TGTGCCAGCAGCTCTGGACTAGCGGGAGGGTCGAACAATGAGCAGTTCTTC. Translation gives CASSSGLAGGSNNEQFF. The chain recombines TRBV11-3 with TRBJ2-1; 15 bases line up with TRBD2. Trimming took 4 bases from V and 5 from J; bases not matched to a gene: 6. This CDR3 comprises 17 residues. Germline CDR1 is SGHNT and CDR2 is YENEEA.

The CDR3 is CASSSSGRFEQYF. CDR3 DNA sequence: TGTGCCAGCAGTTCTAGCGGGAGGTTCGAGCAGTACTTC. The rearrangement links TRBV9 to TRBJ2-7; 11 bases are shared with TRBD2. There are 13 residues in the CDR3. Unmatched junction bases numbered 4, after V lost 5 bases and J lost 6 bases. The germline CDR1 and CDR2 sequences are SGDLS and YYNGEE.

V and J are TRBV5-4 and TRBJ1-2, with TRBD1 matching over 8 bases. CDR1 SGHNT and CDR2 YYREEE come from the germline V gene (reference sequence). J lost 7 bases, V lost 0 bases, and 5 bases had no gene match. The CDR3 spans 14 residues. The CDR3 reads CASSLEAGGSGYTF. DNA for the CDR3: TGTGCCAGCAGCTTGGAAGCAGGGGGCAGTGGCTACACCTTC.

This sequence joins TRBV4-2 and TRBJ2-3, with D perhaps TRBD2 (5 bases). CDR1 LGHNA and CDR2 YNFKEQ come from the germline V gene. Trimming stripped 4 bases from V and 2 bases from J, with 13 bases between. The CDR3 runs to 15 residues. The DNA of the CDR3 is TGTGCCAGCAGCCGGAGACTATTTCACACAGATACGCAGTATTTT. Translation gives CASSRRLFHTDTQYF.

This clone was detected only once. V gene TRBV7-9 combines with J gene TRBJ2-1; D is uncertain. Trimming took off 2 bases at V and 8 bases at J, with 7 bases between the two ends. The length of the CDR3 is 12 residues. Per the germline V gene, CDR1 is SEHNR and CDR2 is FQNEAQ (reference sequence). CDR3 residues: CASSLTGDEQFF. The DNA for the CDR3 is TGTGCCAGCAGCTTAACGGGTGATGAGCAGTTCTTC.

The chain links TRBV7-9 to TRBJ2-2; D unresolved. The CDR3 sequence is 14 residues long. The ends were cut back, 2 bases at V and 1 base at J, with 5 bases in the middle. The germline V gene encodes CDR1 SEHNR and CDR2 FQNEAQ (reference sequence). The CDR3 sequence: CASSLRGNTGELFF. The CDR3 DNA follows: TGTGCCAGCAGCTTACGTGGGAACACCGGGGAGCTGTTTTTT.

Turning to this clone: A much larger clone differs by one base, so this may be a read error. The sample holds other DNA sequences that translate to the same CDR3. This chain uses TRBV9 with TRBJ1-2; TRBD1 matches at 10 bases. This CDR3 has 22 residues. Trimming took 3 bases from V and 0 from J; bases not matched to a gene: 23. CDR1 is SGDLS and CDR2 is YYNGEE in the germline V gene. CDR3 residues: CASSGPRWTGGTPEQANYGYTF. CDR3 DNA: TGTGCCAGCAGCGGTCCACGCTGGACAGGGGGTACCCCGGAACAAGCTAACTATGGCTACACCTTC.

The chain links TRBV7-9 to TRBJ1-1; 7 bases match TRBD1. This CDR3 has 15 residues. Germline CDR1 is SEHNR and CDR2 is FQNEAQ (reference sequence). J was trimmed by 1 base and V by 6 bases; bases with no gene match: 8. The CDR3 region is CASRAGTVGNTEAFF. The CDR3 nucleotides are TGTGCCAGCAGGGCTGGGACAGTGGGGAACACTGAAGCTTTCTTT.

This clone occurred many times. This CDR3 is also generated by other DNA sequences in the sample. The CDR3 here is CASSQDMGDSSYEQYF. The CDR3 nucleotides are TGTGCCAGCAGCCAAGACATGGGTGACAGCTCCTACGAGCAGTACTTC. This sequence joins TRBV4-2 and TRBJ2-7; TRBD1 might be the D (5 bases). The germline V gene has CDR1 LGHNA and CDR2 YNFKEQ. Trimming took 0 bases from V and 0 from J, leaving 12 bases between them. There are 16 residues in the CDR3.

In DNA, the CDR3 is TGCGCCAGCAGCCGGGGACAGTCTGGGGCCAACGTCCTGACTTTC. This translates into CASSRGQSGANVLTF. The chain uses TRBV5-1 and TRBJ2-6; 7 positions agree with TRBD1. J was trimmed by 1 base and V by 4 bases; bases with no gene match: 2. Germline values: CDR1 SGHRS, CDR2 YFSETQ. This CDR3 contains 15 residues.

Only a few counts were recorded for this clone. This chain connects TRBV18 to TRBJ2-7; the match to TRBD2 covers 9 bases. V shed 5 bases, J shed 0 bases, and the junction held 5 bases outside the gene matches. The CDR3 runs to 15 residues. CDR1 is KGHSH, CDR2 LQKENI, per germline. CDR3 in DNA: TGTGCCAGCTCATCCCTTAGCGGGAGCTCCTACGAGCAGTACTTC. Amino acids: CASSSLSGSSYEQYF.

The chain recombines TRBV4-1 with TRBJ1-2, with TRBD1 matching 8 bases. V dropped 1 base and J dropped 0; count of bases not matched to a gene: 4. Germline V gives CDR1 MGHRA, CDR2 YSYEKL. This CDR3 comprises 16 residues. The CDR3 reads CASSQAGRGPNYGYTF. Here the CDR3 DNA reads TGCGCCAGCAGCCAAGCGGGCAGGGGGCCTAACTATGGCTACACCTTC.

The J gene is TRBJ2-1, the V gene TRBV6-4; TRBD2 agrees at 10 bases. CDR1 is MRHNA, CDR2 SNTAGT, per germline. The J segment lost 6 bases and the V segment lost 3 bases, leaving 5 bases of the junction unmatched. The CDR3 spans 15 residues. CDR3 amino acids: CASSEASGGPNEQFF. DNA for the CDR3: TGTGCCAGCAGTGAGGCTAGCGGGGGCCCCAATGAGCAGTTCTTC.

The sample holds a few counts of this clone. The chain recombines TRBV6-5 with TRBJ2-1, with 7 bases aligning to TRBD2. Germline values: CDR1 MNHEY, CDR2 SVGAGI. V lost 6 bases to trimming and J lost 6 bases; unmatched junction nucleotides: 5. The CDR3 is 13 amino acids. CDR3 DNA: TGTGCCAGCAGAGGTCTAGCGGCCAATGAGCAGTTCTTC. It translates to CASRGLAANEQFF.

The chain has TRBV5-1 and TRBJ1-1; D gene uncertain. Trimming shortened V by 0 bases and J by 4 bases, and 13 bases separated the two germline ends. The germline gives CDR1 SGHRS, CDR2 YFSETQ. The CDR3 consists of 15 residues. CDR3 residues: CASSLVAVAGTEAFF. CDR3 in DNA: TGCGCCAGCAGCTTGGTCGCCGTCGCGGGCACTGAAGCTTTCTTT. The full variable domain, completed using reference TRBV5-1 and TRBJ1-1, is KAGVTQTPRYLIKTRGQQVTLSCSPISGHRSVSWYQQTPGQGLQFLFEYFSETQRNKGNFPGRFSGRQFSNSRSEMNVSTLELGDSALYLCASSLVAVAGTEAFFGQGTRLTVV.

The chain has TRBV7-3 and TRBJ2-5, with a possible D match to TRBD2 (6 bases). The germline CDR1 and CDR2 sequences are SGHTA and FQGTGA. Between the trimmed V and J ends, which lost 1 base and 4 bases, there was a span of 16 bases. This CDR3 is built from 16 residues. The CDR3 bases are TGTGCCAGCAGCTTAAATGGGGGGTTCAGACTAGAGACCCAGTACTTC. Protein: CASSLNGGFRLETQYF.

CDR3: CASKPGQSYEQYF. The CDR3 DNA reads as TGTGCCAGCAAACCGGGACAGTCCTACGAGCAGTACTTC. The chain carries TRBV5-4 and TRBJ2-7, with 7 nucleotides matching TRBD1. The ends lost 6 bases at V and 1 base at J; junction bases unmatched: 4. The length of the CDR3 is 13 residues. Germline CDR1 SGHNT, CDR2 YYREEE (reference sequence).

The CDR3 DNA follows: TGTGCCACCAGCAGATTTGGGAGGGCCCAAGAGACCCAGTACTTC. It translates to CATSRFGRAQETQYF. The chain recombines TRBV15 with TRBJ2-5; the match to TRBD2 covers 7 bases. The CDR3 has 15 amino acids. Trimming at V came to 2 bases and at J to 1 base, leaving 4 bases not matched to a gene. In germline, CDR1 is LNHNV, CDR2 YYDKDF (reference sequence).